The clone carrying this T cell receptor (beta chain) was detected only once. Lesional scalp punch biopsies and peripheral blood were collected from alopecia areata patients. Isolation of CD4+ and CD8+ T cells from PBMCs was achieved by sorting. Once RNA had been extracted, it was reverse transcribed into cDNA to act as the sequencing template. The assay was immunoSEQ multiplex PCR, and TCRdb's table has in-frame clones only and misses some. The table shows 200,000 to 250,000 clones, with roughly two thirds occurring only once. This specimen belongs to a study of CD8+ T cells in alopecia areata. Overall study context: Each of the treated patients was given oral tofacitinib, 5 to 10 mg twice daily, for moderate-to-severe alopecia areata.

The CDR3 contains 14 residues. J was trimmed by 7 bases and V by 2 bases; bases with no gene match: 5. Germline CDR1 is GTSNPN and CDR2 is SVGIG (reference sequence). Sequenced material: CD4+ T cells sorted from blood, taken at week 0. The sequence was collected from a human donor with alopecia areata. The chain combines TRBV30 with TRBJ1-4; 9 positions match TRBD1. The CDR3 sequence: CAWSPGQGIEKLFF. The CDR3 region has the DNA TGTGCCTGGAGTCCAGGACAGGGGATTGAAAAACTGTTTTTT.